The T cell receptor (beta chain) under discussion was sequenced for a study of Ad26.COV2.S vaccination and SARS-CoV-2 variants. Study-wide results and caveats: Considerable breadth of spike-specific CD8+ and CD4+ T cell responses has reportedly been documented following vaccination.

Treatment: roughly 18 received Ad26.COV2.S at low or high dose, single or two shots; 5 received placebo; per-sample allocation not given. On day 63 after the first injection, vaccine and placebo recipients gave samples. Germline V lookup: CDR1 SGDLS, CDR2 YYNGEE. Trimming took 1 base from V and 5 from J; bases not matched to a gene: 6. CDR3 size: 17 residues. Clones were read by immunoSEQ multiplex PCR, and TCRdb kept only the in-frame ones, dropping some. The sample holds hundreds of thousands of clones, around 93% seen once. About this clone: Its target is unknown.

Sequenced material: peripheral blood, taken in a trial of Ad26.COV2.S vaccine versus placebo. This clonotype originated in a person aged 18-60 years who received the Ad26.COV2.S COVID-19 vaccine or a placebo. The J gene is TRBJ2-3, the V gene TRBV9; 14 bases align to TRBD2. CDR3 DNA sequence: TGTGCCAGCAGCGTATTCACGACTAGCGGGGGGGGAGATACGCAGTATTTT. Translated: CASSVFTTSGGGDTQYF.